The entry below describes one T cell receptor beta chain. This entry comes from a study of blood T cell repertoires in COVID-19. The wider study: Samples came from the United States, Italy and Spain, spanning acute and convalescent COVID-19. The cDNA or gDNA used as material had been derived from T cells, B-cell-depleted T cells, or PBMCs.

The ends were cut back, 8 bases at V and 2 bases at J, with 19 bases in the middle. The germline V gene encodes CDR1 LNHDA and CDR2 SQIVND (reference sequence). The CDR3 is made up of 15 amino acids. Under the authors' procedure: Quantification of nucleated cells was approximated via reference gene primer amplification. TCRdb's copy holds only in-frame clones and misses some; the assay was immunoSEQ multiplex PCR. That table is the source of V, J and clone size, and D and trimming were worked out from the DNA. The sample lists about 250,000 clones, about 88% occurring once. The chain has TRBV19 and TRBJ2-7; D is unclear. The TCR comes from a woman aged 40 to 50 who had recovered from COVID-19. The specimen sequenced was peripheral blood. The CDR3 DNA is TGTGCCAGTTCGGAGACTGGCAGTGACCCCTACGAGCAGTACTTC. It translates to CASSETGSDPYEQYF. Variable domain in full (rest from reference TRBV19 and TRBJ2-7): DGGITQSPKYLFRKEGQNVTLSCEQNLNHDAMYWYRQDPGQGLRLIYYSQIVNDFQKGDIAEGYSVSREKKESFPLTVTSAQKNPTAFYLCASSETGSDPYEQYFGPGTRLTVT.